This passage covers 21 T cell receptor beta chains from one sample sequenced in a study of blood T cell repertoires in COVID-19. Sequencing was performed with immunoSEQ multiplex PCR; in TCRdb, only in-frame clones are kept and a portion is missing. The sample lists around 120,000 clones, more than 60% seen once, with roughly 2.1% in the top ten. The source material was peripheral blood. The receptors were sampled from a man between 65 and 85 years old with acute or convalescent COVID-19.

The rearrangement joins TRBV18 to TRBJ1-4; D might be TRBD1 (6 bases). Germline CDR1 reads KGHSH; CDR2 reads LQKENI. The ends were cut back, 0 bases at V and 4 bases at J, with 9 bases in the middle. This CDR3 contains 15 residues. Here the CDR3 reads CASSPPGAGNEKLFF. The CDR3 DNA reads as TGTGCCAGCTCACCACCGGGGGCGGGTAATGAAAAACTGTTTTTT.

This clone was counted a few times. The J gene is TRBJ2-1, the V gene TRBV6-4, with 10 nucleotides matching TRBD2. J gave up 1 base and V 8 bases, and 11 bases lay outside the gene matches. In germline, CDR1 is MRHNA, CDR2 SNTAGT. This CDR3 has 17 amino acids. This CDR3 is CASRPSGGAGSYNEQFF. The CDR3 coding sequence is TGTGCCAGCCGCCCCAGCGGGGGGGCCGGTTCCTACAATGAGCAGTTCTTC.

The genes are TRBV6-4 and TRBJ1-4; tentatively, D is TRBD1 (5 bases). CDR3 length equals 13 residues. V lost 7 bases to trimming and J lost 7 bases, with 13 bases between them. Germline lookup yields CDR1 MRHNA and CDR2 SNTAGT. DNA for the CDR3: TGTGCCAGCACACCCCGGCAGGGTGAAAAACTGTTTTTT. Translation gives CASTPRQGEKLFF.

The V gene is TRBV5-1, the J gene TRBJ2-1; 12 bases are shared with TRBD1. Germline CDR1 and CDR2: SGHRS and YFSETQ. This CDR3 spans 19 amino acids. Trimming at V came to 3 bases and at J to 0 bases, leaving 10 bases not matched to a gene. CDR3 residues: CASSSLGQGAQGSYNEQFF. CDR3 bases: TGCGCCAGCAGCTCCCTGGGACAGGGGGCCCAGGGCTCCTACAATGAGCAGTTCTTC.

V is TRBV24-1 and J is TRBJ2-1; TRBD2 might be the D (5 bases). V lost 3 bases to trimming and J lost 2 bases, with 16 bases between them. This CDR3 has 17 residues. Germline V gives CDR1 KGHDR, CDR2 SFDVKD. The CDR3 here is CATSDSRGRSTYNEQFF. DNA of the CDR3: TGTGCCACCAGTGATAGCCGAGGGAGATCAACCTACAATGAGCAGTTCTTC.

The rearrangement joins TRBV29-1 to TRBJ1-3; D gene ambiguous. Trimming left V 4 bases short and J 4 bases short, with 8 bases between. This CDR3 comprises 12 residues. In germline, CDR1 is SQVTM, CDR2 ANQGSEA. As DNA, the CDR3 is TGCAGCGTTGTGCTCAGAGGAAACACCATATATTTT. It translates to CSVVLRGNTIYF.

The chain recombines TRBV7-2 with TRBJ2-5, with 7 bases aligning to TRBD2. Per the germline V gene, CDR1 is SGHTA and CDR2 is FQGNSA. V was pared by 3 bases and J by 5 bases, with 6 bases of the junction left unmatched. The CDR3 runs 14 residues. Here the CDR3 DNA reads TGTGCCAGCAGCTTTCTAGCGGTAGGGGAGACCCAGTACTTC. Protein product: CASSFLAVGETQYF.

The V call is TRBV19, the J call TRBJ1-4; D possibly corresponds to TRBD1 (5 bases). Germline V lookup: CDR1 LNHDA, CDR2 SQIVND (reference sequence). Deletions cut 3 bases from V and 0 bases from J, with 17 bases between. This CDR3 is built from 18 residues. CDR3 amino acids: CASSMGFWQGATNEKLFF. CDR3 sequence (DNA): TGTGCCAGTAGTATGGGCTTTTGGCAGGGCGCAACTAATGAAAAACTGTTTTTT.

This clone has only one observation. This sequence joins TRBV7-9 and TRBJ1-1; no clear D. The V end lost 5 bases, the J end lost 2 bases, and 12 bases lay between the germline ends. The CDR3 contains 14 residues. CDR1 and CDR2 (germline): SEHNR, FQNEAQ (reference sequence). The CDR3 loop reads CASSQWEINTEAFF. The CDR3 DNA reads TGTGCCAGCAGCCAATGGGAGATAAACACTGAAGCTTTCTTT.

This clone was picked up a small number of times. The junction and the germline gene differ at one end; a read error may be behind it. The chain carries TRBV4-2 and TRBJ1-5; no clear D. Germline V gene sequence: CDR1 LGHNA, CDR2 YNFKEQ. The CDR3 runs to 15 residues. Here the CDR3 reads CASSQVDNSNQPQHF. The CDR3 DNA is TGTGCCAGCAGTCAAGTCGACAATAGCAATCAGCCCCAGCATTTT.

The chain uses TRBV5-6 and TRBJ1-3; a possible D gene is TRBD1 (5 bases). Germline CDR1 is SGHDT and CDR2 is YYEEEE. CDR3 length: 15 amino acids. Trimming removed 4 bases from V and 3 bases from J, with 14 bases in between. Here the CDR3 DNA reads TGTGCCAGCAGCCCCGCCGGGGGACGTGGAAACACCATATATTTT. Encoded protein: CASSPAGGRGNTIYF.

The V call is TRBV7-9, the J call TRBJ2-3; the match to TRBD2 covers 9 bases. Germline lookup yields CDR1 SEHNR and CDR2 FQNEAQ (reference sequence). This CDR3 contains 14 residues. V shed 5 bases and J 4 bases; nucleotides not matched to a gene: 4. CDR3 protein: CASSRGGAADTQYF. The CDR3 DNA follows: TGTGCCAGCAGCCGCGGGGGGGCCGCAGATACGCAGTATTTT.

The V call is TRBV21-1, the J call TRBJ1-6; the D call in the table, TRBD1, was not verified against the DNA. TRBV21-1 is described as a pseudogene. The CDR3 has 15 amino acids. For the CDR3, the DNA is TGTGCCAGCACCCTGGACAGGGAACTTAATTCACCCCTCCACTTT. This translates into CASTLDRELNSPLHF.

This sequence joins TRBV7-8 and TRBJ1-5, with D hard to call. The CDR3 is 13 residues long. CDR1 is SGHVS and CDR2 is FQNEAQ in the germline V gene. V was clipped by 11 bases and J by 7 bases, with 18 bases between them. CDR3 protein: CAAGSSEWQPQHF. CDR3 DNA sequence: TGTGCCGCGGGGAGTTCGGAATGGCAGCCCCAGCATTTT.

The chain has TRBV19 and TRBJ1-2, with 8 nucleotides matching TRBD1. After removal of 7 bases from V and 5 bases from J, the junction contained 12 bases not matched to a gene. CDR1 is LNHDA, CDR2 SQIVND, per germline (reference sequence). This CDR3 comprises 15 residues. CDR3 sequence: CASNSKDRASYGYTF. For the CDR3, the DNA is TGTGCCAGTAATTCCAAGGACAGGGCCTCGTATGGCTACACCTTC. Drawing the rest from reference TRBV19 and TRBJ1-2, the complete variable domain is DGGITQSPKYLFRKEGQNVTLSCEQNLNHDAMYWYRQDPGQGLRLIYYSQIVNDFQKGDIAEGYSVSREKKESFPLTVTSAQKNPTAFYLCASNSKDRASYGYTFGSGTRLTVV.

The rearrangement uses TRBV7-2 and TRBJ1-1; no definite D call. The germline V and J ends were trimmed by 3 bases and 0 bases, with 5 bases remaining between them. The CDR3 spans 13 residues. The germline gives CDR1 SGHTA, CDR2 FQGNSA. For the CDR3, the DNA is TGTGCCAGCAGCTTCAGGATGAACACTGAAGCTTTCTTT. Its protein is CASSFRMNTEAFF.

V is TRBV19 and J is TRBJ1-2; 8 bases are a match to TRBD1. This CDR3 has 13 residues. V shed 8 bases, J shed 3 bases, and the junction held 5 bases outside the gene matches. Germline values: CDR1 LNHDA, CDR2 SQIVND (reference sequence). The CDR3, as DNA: TGTGCCAGTGGGGACAGGTGGGACTATGGCTACACCTTC. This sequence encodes CASGDRWDYGYTF.

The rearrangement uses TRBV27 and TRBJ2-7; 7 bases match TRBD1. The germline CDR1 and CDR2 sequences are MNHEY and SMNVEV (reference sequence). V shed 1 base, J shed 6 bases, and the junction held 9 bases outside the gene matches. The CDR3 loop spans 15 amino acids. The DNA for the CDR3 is TGTGCCAGCAGTTTATTAGGGACAGTCGACTTCGAGCAGTACTTC. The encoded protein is CASSLLGTVDFEQYF.

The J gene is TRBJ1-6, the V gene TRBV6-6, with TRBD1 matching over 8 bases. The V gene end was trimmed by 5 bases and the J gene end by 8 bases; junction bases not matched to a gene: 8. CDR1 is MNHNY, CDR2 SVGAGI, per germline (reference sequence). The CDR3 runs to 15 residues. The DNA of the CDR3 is TGTGCCAGCAGTCTCGGGACAGGACACGATTCACCCCTCCACTTT. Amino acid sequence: CASSLGTGHDSPLHF.

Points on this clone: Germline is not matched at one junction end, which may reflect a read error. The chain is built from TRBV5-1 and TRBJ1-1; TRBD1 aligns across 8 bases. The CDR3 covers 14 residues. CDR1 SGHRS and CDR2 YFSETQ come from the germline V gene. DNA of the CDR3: TGCGCCAGCAGCCGCGGACAGGGAGTCTCCGCTGGCAATTTT. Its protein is CASSRGQGVSAGNF.

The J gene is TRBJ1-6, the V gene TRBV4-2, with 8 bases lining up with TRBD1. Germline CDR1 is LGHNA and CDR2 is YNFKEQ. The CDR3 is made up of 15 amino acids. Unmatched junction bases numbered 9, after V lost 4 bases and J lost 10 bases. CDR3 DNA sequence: TGTGCCAGCAGCCGAGAAGGACAGGGAGGATCACCCCTCCACTTT. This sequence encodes CASSREGQGGSPLHF.